The entry below describes one T cell receptor beta chain. Its target is unknown. Single viable CD3+CD4+CD8-CD45RO+ cells were sorted as the memory CD4+ T cells. Libraries were prepared by immunoSEQ multiplex PCR; TCRdb keeps only in-frame clonotypes and omits some of them. Of tens of thousands of clones listed, approximately 80% were seen once; the top ten hold about 0.82%. V was shortened by 1 base and J by 4 bases, with 10 bases between the two germline ends. This CDR3 region has 14 residues. Per the germline V gene, CDR1 is SGHVS and CDR2 is FQNEAQ. This sample is drawn from a study of memory CD4+ T cells and cytomegalovirus serostatus. Overall study: Healthy Belgian adult donors included about nine CMV-positive and fewer than 25 CMV-negative people.

Whole-study results and caveats: Each of approximately 61 CMV-associated TCRbeta sequences occurred in one to five individuals. Repertoires predicted CMV serostatus with median bootstrapped AUC of roughly 0.95.

The receptor was derived from an adult in good health and CMV-seronegative. Sequences were obtained from memory CD4+ T cells from blood. The V call is TRBV7-8, the J call TRBJ1-1; D gene ambiguous. Here the CDR3 DNA reads TGTGCCAGCAGCTTAGTCGTCCTGGGCACTGAAGCTTTCTTT. Protein product: CASSLVVLGTEAFF.